Listed below are T cell receptor beta chains from one sample, sequenced in a study of blood T cells in healthy people across ages. Using its own MiXCR run on the 5' RACE reads, TCRdb lists one record per CDR3 protein. Among more than 650,000 distinct CDR3 sequences listed, around 24% were seen once. The same specimen was also included in a second study, on T cells of mothers and their children.

The sample taken for sequencing was blood. These TCRs come from a boy between 10 and 17 years old in good health. Each CDR3 is given with its conserved first and last residue. A D gene is named only where the DNA matches it firmly. Clone size is stated in some rows and not others, as once, few, many or a class when expanded.

clone size: .; D gene: .; V gene: TRBV13; J gene: TRBJ2-1; CDR3 protein: CASSPARGSGNEQFF; CDR3 DNA: TGTGCCAGCAGCCCAGCCCGTGGAAGTGGCAATGAGCAGTTCTTC
clone size: .; D gene: TRBD2; V gene: TRBV6-5; J gene: TRBJ2-7; CDR3 protein: CASSYLGTSYEQYF; CDR3 DNA: TGTGCCAGCAGTTATTTAGGGACTAGCTACGAGCAGTACTTC
clone size: .; D gene: .; V gene: TRBV14; J gene: TRBJ1-3; CDR3 protein: CASSPLGASSGNTIYF; CDR3 DNA: TGTGCCAGCAGCCCCCTCGGGGCTTCCTCTGGAAACACCATATATTTT
clone size: few; D gene: TRBD2; V gene: TRBV20-1; J gene: TRBJ2-5; CDR3 protein: CSAGPGLVETQYF; CDR3 DNA: TGCAGTGCTGGCCCTGGACTAGTAGAGACCCAGTACTTC
clone size: few; D gene: .; V gene: TRBV2; J gene: TRBJ2-6; CDR3 protein: CASSRENVLTF; CDR3 DNA: TGTGCCAGCAGCCGGGAAAACGTCCTGACTTTC
clone size: few; D gene: .; V gene: TRBV12-3/TRBV12-4; J gene: TRBJ1-6; CDR3 protein: CASSFGGAWKGSNSPLHF; CDR3 DNA: TGTGCCAGCAGTTTTGGCGGCGCGTGGAAGGGGTCTAATTCACCCCTCCACTTT
clone size: once; D gene: TRBD2; V gene: TRBV10-3; J gene: TRBJ2-3; CDR3 protein: CAAKRDSGTDTQYF; CDR3 DNA: TGTGCCGCCAAGCGGGACTCGGGCACAGATACACAGTATTTT
clone size: .; D gene: TRBD2; V gene: TRBV6-5; J gene: TRBJ2-3; CDR3 protein: CASSYLLAGGTDTQYF; CDR3 DNA: TGTGCCAGCAGTTACTTACTAGCGGGGGGGACAGATACGCAGTATTTT
clone size: few; D gene: TRBD2; V gene: TRBV7-3; J gene: TRBJ2-7; CDR3 protein: CASSLGGLAGGIPYEQYF; CDR3 DNA: TGTGCCAGCAGCTTAGGAGGACTAGCGGGGGGTATCCCCTACGAGCAGTACTTC
clone size: .; D gene: .; V gene: TRBV5-6; J gene: TRBJ2-7; CDR3 protein: CASSPVIRTAEYEQYF; CDR3 DNA: TGTGCCAGCAGCCCAGTAATTCGGACGGCGGAGTACGAGCAGTACTTC